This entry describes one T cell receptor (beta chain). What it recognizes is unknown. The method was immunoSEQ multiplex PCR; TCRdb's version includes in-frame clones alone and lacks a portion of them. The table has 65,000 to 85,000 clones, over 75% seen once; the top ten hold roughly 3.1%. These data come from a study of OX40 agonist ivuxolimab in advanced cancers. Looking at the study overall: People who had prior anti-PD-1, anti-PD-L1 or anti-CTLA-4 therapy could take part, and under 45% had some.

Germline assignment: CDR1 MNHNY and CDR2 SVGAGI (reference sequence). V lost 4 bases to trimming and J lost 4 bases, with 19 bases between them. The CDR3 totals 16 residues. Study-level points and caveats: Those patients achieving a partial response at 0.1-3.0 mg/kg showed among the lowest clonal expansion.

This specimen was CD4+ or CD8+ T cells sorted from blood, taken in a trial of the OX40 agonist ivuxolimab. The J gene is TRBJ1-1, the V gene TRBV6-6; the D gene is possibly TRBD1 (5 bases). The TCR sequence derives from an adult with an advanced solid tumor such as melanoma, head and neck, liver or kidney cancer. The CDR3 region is CASSSRTVTGGTEAFF. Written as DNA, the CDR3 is TGTGCCAGCAGTTCCAGAACAGTTACAGGAGGCACTGAAGCTTTCTTT.